A selection of T cell receptor beta chains follows, all from one sample in a study of blood T cells in healthy people across ages. Each CDR3 protein gets one entry after TCRdb re-called the 5' RACE reads with MiXCR. The table has about 1,500,000 distinct CDR3 sequences, 28% seen once. The specimen was blood. These receptors originate from a woman aged 25 to 39 in good health. CDR3s include the opening cysteine and the closing phenylalanine or tryptophan. D genes are given only for firm matches. Some rows have no size entry. The others give once, few or many, or a class for an expanded clone.

>few|TRBD2|TRBV18|TRBJ2-1
TGTGCCAGCTCACTTCCGGCGGGAGGAGGTCTTGAGCAGTTCTTC
CASSLPAGGGLEQFF
>few|-|TRBV20-1|TRBJ2-1
TGCAGTGCTATTAAGGCGAACAATGAGCAGTTCTTC
CSAIKANNEQFF
>many|-|TRBV20-1|TRBJ2-5
TGCAGTGCCTCCCGACTGGGACAAGAGACCCAGTACTTC
CSASRLGQETQYF
>-|-|TRBV6-2/TRBV6-3|TRBJ2-6
TGTGCTAGCAGTTCTCACCCGGGACGGATCTCTGGGGCCAACGTCCTGACTTTC
CASSSHPGRISGANVLTF
>few|-|TRBV15|TRBJ1-2
TGTGCCACCAGCATCAGAATTACTAACTATGGCTACACCTTC
CATSIRITNYGYTF
>once|TRBD2|TRBV10-1|TRBJ2-3
TGCACCAGCAGTGTGGCTAGCGGGATCACAGATACGCAGTATTTT
CTSSVASGITDTQYF
>-|TRBD2|TRBV11-1|TRBJ2-3
TGTGCCAGCCCCCGGACTAGCGAGACAGATACGCAGTATTTT
CASPRTSETDTQYF
>-|TRBD1|TRBV2|TRBJ2-7
TGTGCCAGCAGTGCCGGGACAGGAGAAACCTACGAGCAGTACTTC
CASSAGTGETYEQYF
>few|-|TRBV2|TRBJ1-1
TGTGCCAGCAATGGAGACATTGGCACTGAAGCTTTCTTT
CASNGDIGTEAFF
>-|TRBD2|TRBV7-2|TRBJ2-7
TGTGCCAGCAGCCTCTCCGGGACTAGCGGTGCCTACGAGCAGTACTTC
CASSLSGTSGAYEQYF
>many|TRBD2|TRBV7-2|TRBJ2-5
TGTGCCAGCAGCCTAGCGGGGAGCCAAGAGACCCAGTACTTC
CASSLAGSQETQYF
>few|-|TRBV6-1|TRBJ2-4
TGTGCCAGCAGTGAAGTTGTGAGAGCGAGGGCCAAAAACATTCAGTACTTC
CASSEVVRARAKNIQYF
>-|-|TRBV18|TRBJ2-2
TGTGCCAGCTCACCACCGACCGGGACAAGGGACACCGGGGAGCTGTTTTTT
CASSPPTGTRDTGELFF
>few|TRBD1|TRBV27|TRBJ2-2
TGTGCCAGCAGTTCAGGACAGGGTATGGCGAACACCGGGGAGCTGTTTTTT
CASSSGQGMANTGELFF
>many|TRBD1|TRBV10-3|TRBJ2-7
TGTGCCATCAGTGGGAAGACAGGGCAGACGTCCTACGAGCAGTACTTC
CAISGKTGQTSYEQYF
>few|TRBD1|TRBV25-1|TRBJ2-1
TGTGCCAGCAGTGAATGGGCGGACAGGGTTCATGAGCAGTTCTTC
CASSEWADRVHEQFF
>-|TRBD2|TRBV2|TRBJ2-5
TGTGCCAGCAGTGTTTCTAGCGGGTACCAAGAGACCCAGTACTTC
CASSVSSGYQETQYF
>few|TRBD1|TRBV7-2|TRBJ1-1
TGTGCCAGCAGGGGATCGGACAGGGATGCTTTCTTT
CASRGSDRDAFF
>-|-|TRBV18|TRBJ2-7
TGTGCCAGCTCACCCGTAAATACCGCCCTCGGCGAGCAGTACTTC
CASSPVNTALGEQYF
>-|TRBD2|TRBV5-6|TRBJ2-1
TGTGCCAGCAGCTTTCGGGGGGGCCCCTACAATGAGCAGTTCTTC
CASSFRGGPYNEQFF
>few|-|TRBV5-8|TRBJ1-2
TGTGCCAGCAGCTTGGTGATTGGTAGTGGCTATGGCTACACCTTC
CASSLVIGSGYGYTF
>-|TRBD2|TRBV6-1|TRBJ2-2
TGTGCCAGCAGACAGACTAGCGGGAGGTCCAACACCGGGGAGCTGTTTTTT
CASRQTSGRSNTGELFF
>few|-|TRBV14|TRBJ2-5
TGTGCCAGCAGCCAAGGCGGGCTCACGGAGACCCAGTACTTC
CASSQGGLTETQYF
>few|-|TRBV5-1|TRBJ2-3
TGCGCCAGCAGATCGGGGGTCGCAGATACGCAGTATTTT
CASRSGVADTQYF
>-|TRBD2|TRBV5-1|TRBJ2-7
TGCGCCAGTGCCCCCGGGACTAGCGGCTACGAGCAGTACTTC
CASAPGTSGYEQYF
>-|-|TRBV24-1|TRBJ2-7
TGTGCCACCAGTGAAACCACAGGGAGCTCCTACAATGAGCAGTACTTC
CATSETTGSSYNEQYF
>few|-|TRBV20-1|TRBJ2-1
TGCAGTGCTAGAGATCGAACAGCCCCTTACAATGAGCAGTTCTTC
CSARDRTAPYNEQFF
>-|TRBD1|TRBV27|TRBJ2-2
TGTGCCAGCAGTCCCCTGGGGGACAGGGGAGGCACCGGGGAGCTGTTTTTT
CASSPLGDRGGTGELFF
>-|TRBD2|TRBV30|TRBJ2-1
TGTGCCTGGGGTAGCGGGCCCGTCTCCTACAATGAGCAGTTCTTC
CAWGSGPVSYNEQFF
>-|TRBD2|TRBV24-1|TRBJ2-1
TGTGCCATCAGTGATGGTTCAGCGGGAGTTAGCGCGAAGCAGTTCTTC
CAISDGSAGVSAKQFF
>few|TRBD1|TRBV5-1|TRBJ1-4
TGCGCCAGCAGCCCAGGACAGGGGGATAATGAAAAACTGTTTTTT
CASSPGQGDNEKLFF
>few|-|TRBV7-2|TRBJ2-7
TGTGCCAGCAGCTTAGAATGGGGGGCGACTTACGAGCAGTACTTC
CASSLEWGATYEQYF
>-|-|TRBV7-2|TRBJ1-1
TGTGCCAGCAGCGCACGAGGGCAGGGGAGGAACACTGAAGCTTTCTTT
CASSARGQGRNTEAFF
>many|TRBD1|TRBV9|TRBJ1-2
TGTGCCAGCAGCGCCCCGACAGGGAGCTATGGCTACACCTTC
CASSAPTGSYGYTF
>-|-|TRBV6-2/TRBV6-3|TRBJ2-7
TGTGCCAGCAGGAATCCGGGAGACTACGAGCAGTACTTC
CASRNPGDYEQYF
>few|-|TRBV2|TRBJ2-1
TGTGCCAGCAGTGTGCTGTTCGCAGGGTACAATGAGCAGTTCTTC
CASSVLFAGYNEQFF
>few|-|TRBV3-1|TRBJ2-7
TGTGCCAGCAGCCAAGGGGGGGCATATTACGAGCAGTACTTC
CASSQGGAYYEQYF
>-|TRBD2|TRBV29-1|TRBJ2-3
TGCAGCGTTTATCTAGCGGACACAGATACGCAGTATTTT
CSVYLADTDTQYF
>few|TRBD2|TRBV29-1|TRBJ2-5
TGCAGCGTTGAACCTACCCTCGGACTAGCGGGAGGGCCAGGGGAGACCCAGTACTTC
CSVEPTLGLAGGPGETQYF
>-|-|TRBV13|TRBJ2-3
TGTGCCAGCAGCACTTGGGACACTCGCACAGATACGCAGTATTTT
CASSTWDTRTDTQYF
>few|-|TRBV6-5|TRBJ2-7
TGTGCCAGCAGTTACGTTGGGACACCCTCCTACGAGCAGTACTTC
CASSYVGTPSYEQYF
>many|-|TRBV9|TRBJ2-7
TGTGCCAGCAGCGTTGGGGACCGCATCTCCTACGAGCAGTACTTC
CASSVGDRISYEQYF
>few|-|TRBV4-1|TRBJ2-5
TGCGCCAGCAGCCAATGGGACAATGTGGAGACCCAGTACTTC
CASSQWDNVETQYF
>few|-|TRBV9|TRBJ2-7
TGTGCCAGCAGCGTAGGTACGGGAGCAGGCGAGCAGTACTTC
CASSVGTGAGEQYF
>-|TRBD2|TRBV7-2|TRBJ2-5
TGTGCCAGCAGCTTAAGCGGGAGGGCCGAAGAGACCCAGTACTTC
CASSLSGRAEETQYF
>-|-|TRBV5-5|TRBJ2-7
TGTGCCAGCGGCCCTAAACAGGGACCTTCCTACGAGCAGTACTTC
CASGPKQGPSYEQYF
>-|TRBD1|TRBV3-1|TRBJ1-2
TGTGCCAGCAGCTCGGGGGGCAGGGGGAGCGGCTACACCTTC
CASSSGGRGSGYTF
>-|-|TRBV19|TRBJ2-3
TGTGCCGGTAGTCACCGGACAGGGACTAAGACAGATACGCAGTATTTT
CAGSHRTGTKTDTQYF
>-|-|TRBV4-1|TRBJ2-5
TGCGCCAGCAGCCAAGTAGGGGGGCAGCAAGAGACCCAGTACTTC
CASSQVGGQQETQYF
>few|-|TRBV20-1|TRBJ2-3
TGCAGTGCTATGGACTCGGCAGATACGCAGTATTTT
CSAMDSADTQYF
>-|TRBD2|TRBV4-1|TRBJ2-1
TGCGCCAGCAGCCAACAGACTAGCGGGGGGCTTAATGAGCAGTTCTTC
CASSQQTSGGLNEQFF
>few|TRBD1|TRBV6-5|TRBJ2-7
TGTGCCAGCAGTCCCACTCACGGGACAGGAACCTACGAGCAGTACTTC
CASSPTHGTGTYEQYF
>-|-|TRBV18|TRBJ2-3
TGTGCCAGCTCACCACCGGGGGTGGCAGATACGCAGTATTTT
CASSPPGVADTQYF
>few|-|TRBV6-1|TRBJ1-2
TGTGCCAGCAGTGAAACAGGGATTAGAGGCTACACCTTC
CASSETGIRGYTF
>few|-|TRBV24-1|TRBJ1-2
TGTGCCACCAGTGTCAGTGCTGGGGGGGATGGCTACACCTTC
CATSVSAGGDGYTF
>-|TRBD1|TRBV29-1|TRBJ1-1
TGCAGCGTTGAGGTTCAGGGGGCGAACACTGAAGCTTTCTTT
CSVEVQGANTEAFF
>once|-|TRBV6-2/TRBV6-3|TRBJ2-5
TGTGCCAGCAGTTACGTTGGGTGGAGCCAAGAGACCCAGTACTTC
CASSYVGWSQETQYF